This T cell receptor beta chain is from a study of Graves' ophthalmopathy and Graves' hyperthyroidism. Findings of the study overall: The model achieved approximately 71% sensitivity and around 78% specificity for ophthalmopathy progression. A majority of expanded thyroid clonotypes exceeding 0.001 frequency were likewise present in blood.

The authors amplified TCR beta CDR3 regions from RNA transcripts. After a first-round RT-PCR with HTBI primers, a second-round multiplex PCR was run. TCRdb re-derived calls from the multiplex PCR reads in MiXCR, one entry per CDR3 protein. This table has 450,000 to 600,000 distinct CDR3 sequences, about 35% appearing once. This clonotype has ten or more counts. Its antigen is not identified. Hyperthyroidism patients were newly diagnosed, ill under 2 months, and aged 18 to 65 years. Uncontrolled infections, other autoimmune diseases, pregnancy or lactation barred patients from enrollment. This CDR3 is 13 amino acids long. CDR1 is SGHVS and CDR2 is FQNEAQ in the germline V gene. Deletions cut 5 bases from V and 6 bases from J, with 13 bases between.

Specimen: peripheral blood or thyroid tissue (not recorded which). This TCR came from an adult man with Graves' hyperthyroidism. This rearrangement joins TRBV7-8 to TRBJ1-1, with a weak D call TRBD1 (5 bases). CDR3 coding DNA: TGTGCCAGCAGCCCCGTGGGGGGGGCTGAAGCTTTCTTT. This translates into CASSPVGGAEAFF.